This entry features one T cell receptor (beta chain) sequence. What it binds is unknown. The germline V gene encodes CDR1 MNHEY and CDR2 SVGAGI. The CDR3 runs 13 residues. The V end lost 7 bases, the J end lost 1 base, and 8 bases lay between the germline ends. This sample was taken from a study of OX40 agonist ivuxolimab in advanced cancers. General study points: Both blood CD4+ and CD8+ T cells showed clonal growth by week 6 at 0.1 to 3.0 mg/kg. On average, CD8+ T cells had more expanded clones than CD4+. Those patients achieving a partial response at 0.1-3.0 mg/kg showed among the lowest clonal expansion.

The data were produced by immunoSEQ multiplex PCR, yet TCRdb's version contains in-frame clones alone and is incomplete. Among 65,000 to 85,000 clones listed, about 89% were seen once. This TCR derives from an adult with an advanced solid tumor such as melanoma, head and neck, liver or kidney cancer. The sample here was CD4+ or CD8+ T cells sorted from blood, taken in a trial of the OX40 agonist ivuxolimab. This chain links TRBV6-5 with TRBJ1-3, with D uncertain. Here the CDR3 reads CASTDGSGNTIYF. CDR3 in DNA: TGTGCCAGCACAGATGGTTCTGGAAACACCATATATTTT.